The clone carrying this T cell receptor beta chain was counted between two and nine times. The data derive from a study of human T cells and chemical hapten exposure. For the study at large: A mostly female patient group had alopecia areata, totalis or universalis.

Time point indicated: patch test 1, 2 weeks after DPC sensitization. Treatment in this sample: therapeutic diphenylcyclopropenone sensitization with weekly scalp DPC. CDR1 is KGHSH, CDR2 LQKENI, per germline. V was clipped by 6 bases and J by 5 bases, with 17 bases between them. The CDR3 is 15 amino acids. As originally analysed: A per-sample median of 95,638 TCRs was observed, with counts ranging from about 23,224 to 690,600. TCRdb re-derived calls from the RACE reads in MiXCR, one entry per CDR3 protein. In this record, the V and J calls reflect TCRdb's handling and not the investigators' own analysis. The sample has more than 65,000 distinct CDR3 sequences, about a tenth seen once.

The chain recombines TRBV18 with TRBJ1-5; weak D call: TRBD1 (5 bases). The sequenced sample was whole blood, obtained in connection with sensitization to the hapten diphenylcyclopropenone (DPC). This clonotype originated in a woman aged 50 to 60 with alopecia areata. Some clones in this sample may be carry-over from other donors' samples. The CDR3 reads CASSLQGGGDQPQHF. The CDR3 bases are TGTGCCAGCTCCCTGCAGGGCGGGGGGGATCAGCCCCAGCATTTT.